Below are 16 T cell receptor beta chains sequenced from a single sample in a study of cytomegalovirus exposure and HLA in healthy donors (dated by TCRdb to 2016 to 2017). Library preparation used the immunoSEQ multiplex PCR assay. The multiplex PCR relied on a mix of 60 forward primers for TCR Vbeta segments and 13 reverse primers for TCR Jbeta segments. TCRdb limited this immuneACCESS table to in-frame rearrangements with V and J called. A share of clones is missing; checked studies link under half to unresolved V genes, and the rest is unexplained. This sample holds about 150,000 clones; roughly 80% were observed only once. Approximately 2.2% of the sample rests with the top ten. Sequencing was carried out using PBMCs. The origin of the receptors is a male donor in good health and CMV-seronegative.

This clone was observed a handful of times. This chain connects TRBV5-6 to TRBJ1-1; 9 bases align to TRBD1. The CDR3 spans 16 residues. Germline V CDR1 and CDR2: SGHDT, YYEEEE. The J segment lost 0 bases and the V segment lost 2 bases, leaving 5 bases of the junction unmatched. For the CDR3, the DNA is TGTGCCAGCAGCTTAACGGGACAGGGCCTGAACACTGAAGCTTTCTTT. Encoded protein: CASSLTGQGLNTEAFF.

This clone has only a few counts. The rearrangement links TRBV30 to TRBJ2-3, with 9 bases fitting TRBD1. The V and J ends lost 1 base and 5 bases, in that order; junction bases with no gene match: 4. Looked up from germline, CDR1 is GTSNPN and CDR2 is SVGIG (reference sequence). This CDR3 region has 14 residues. DNA of the CDR3: TGTGCCTGGAGTGGGACAGGGGTTAGAGATACGCAGTATTTT. This gives the protein CAWSGTGVRDTQYF.

The chain has TRBV5-1 and TRBJ2-4; TRBD2 matches at 11 bases. The length of the CDR3 is 14 residues. The trim removed 2 bases at V and 9 bases at J, leaving 4 bases unmatched. Per the germline V gene, CDR1 is SGHRS and CDR2 is YFSETQ. The DNA of the CDR3 is TGCGCCAGCAGCTTTAGCGGGAGGGCAGGCATTCAGTACTTC. It codes for CASSFSGRAGIQYF.

V is TRBV19 and J is TRBJ1-3, with TRBD1 as a possible D gene (6 bases). Germline V gene data show CDR1 as LNHDA and CDR2 as SQIVND (reference sequence). This CDR3 has 16 residues. V lost 5 bases, J lost 0 bases, and 14 bases lay in between. CDR3 in amino acids: CASSLTGTSSGNTIYF. CDR3 sequence (DNA): TGTGCCAGTAGTCTTACAGGGACCAGCTCTGGAAACACCATATATTTT.

This chain uses TRBV29-1 with TRBJ2-7; the D is unclear. Germline CDR1 is SQVTM and CDR2 is ANQGSEA. CDR3 size: 11 residues. Trimming cost V 7 bases and J 6 bases, with 13 bases left between them. The CDR3 coding sequence is TGCAGCGCGGTCGAAGGCGGCGAGCAGTACTTC. This sequence encodes CSAVEGGEQYF.

CDR3 amino acids: CASSLGARGLSTGELFF. CDR3 DNA sequence: TGTGCCAGCAGCTTAGGGGCCAGGGGGCTTAGCACCGGGGAGCTGTTTTTT. The chain employs TRBV7-2 and TRBJ2-2, with TRBD1 matching over 8 bases. The junction had 8 bases not matched to a gene; V was cut back by 1 base and J by 4 bases. CDR1 is SGHTA, CDR2 FQGNSA, per germline. The CDR3 loop spans 17 amino acids.

The sample holds a few counts of this clone. The CDR3, as DNA: TGCGCCAGTAGCGCCGGGGGGATGAACACTGAAGCTTTCTTT. It is translated as CASSAGGMNTEAFF. The chain has TRBV5-1 and TRBJ1-1; tentative D call: TRBD1 (5 bases). The CDR3 extends over 14 amino acids. Trimming pared 8 bases from V and 0 bases from J, leaving 14 bases between. Germline V CDR1 and CDR2: SGHRS, YFSETQ.

The V call is TRBV5-4, the J call TRBJ2-5, with TRBD2 matching over 9 bases. The length of the CDR3 is 15 residues. V was clipped by 4 bases and J by 2 bases; unmatched bases: 6. From germline, CDR1 is SGHNT and CDR2 YYREEE (reference sequence). CDR3: CASSRTSALQETQYF. The CDR3 DNA follows: TGTGCCAGCAGCCGGACTAGCGCTTTACAAGAGACCCAGTACTTC.

This chain connects TRBV7-8 to TRBJ1-2; unclear D gene. The CDR3 spans 14 residues. The V end lost 5 bases, the J end lost 2 bases, and 12 bases lay between the germline ends. The germline V gene has CDR1 SGHVS and CDR2 FQNEAQ. The CDR3, as DNA: TGTGCCAGCAGCCGGGAGGGCAGGAACTATGGCTACACCTTC. Protein product: CASSREGRNYGYTF.

For this clone: An end of the junction does not agree with germline; a read error may underlie this. V is TRBV30 and J is TRBJ1-6; no clear D. The germline V gene has CDR1 GTSNPN and CDR2 SVGIG (reference sequence). The CDR3 is made up of 11 amino acids. CDR3 DNA sequence: TGTGCCTGGTTCCGCGGAACCCGACTGTTCTTT. As protein: CAWFRGTRLFF. The complete variable domain, with remaining parts taken from reference TRBV30 and TRBJ1-6, reads SQTIHQWPATLVQPVGSPLSLECTVEGTSNPNLYWYRQAAGRGLQLLFYSVGIGQISSEVPQNLSASRPQDRQFILSSKKLLLSDSGFYLCAWFRGTRLFFGNGTRLTVT.

This clone has just a few counts. The V call is TRBV4-1, the J call TRBJ2-1; D call uncertain. Germline lookup yields CDR1 MGHRA and CDR2 YSYEKL. Trimming left V 0 bases short and J 0 bases short, with 9 bases between. CDR3 length equals 16 residues. The CDR3 DNA sequence: TGCGCCAGCAGCCAAGACCAGGCCTCCTCCTACAATGAGCAGTTCTTC. Protein: CASSQDQASSYNEQFF.

V and J are TRBV9 and TRBJ2-1; 11 bases map to TRBD2. The CDR3 runs to 16 residues. Germline trimming cut 4 bases from V and 0 bases from J; bases unmatched to any gene: 3. CDR1 and CDR2 (germline): SGDLS, YYNGEE. The CDR3 region is CASSPLAGASYNEQFF. The DNA for the CDR3 is TGTGCCAGCAGCCCACTAGCGGGAGCCTCCTACAATGAGCAGTTCTTC.

This clone was detected only once. This sequence joins TRBV7-3 and TRBJ2-1, with 9 bases identical to TRBD1. CDR3 length equals 12 residues. The germline V gene encodes CDR1 SGHTA and CDR2 FQGTGA. V lost 8 bases to trimming and J lost 5 bases; unmatched junction nucleotides: 1. As DNA, the CDR3 is TGTGCCAGCGGGACAGGGAACAATGAGCAGTTCTTC. Residues: CASGTGNNEQFF.

V and J are TRBV6-4 and TRBJ1-2; TRBD1 aligns across 9 bases. The germline CDR1 and CDR2 sequences are MRHNA and SNTAGT. The V gene end was trimmed by 0 bases and the J gene end by 9 bases; junction bases not matched to a gene: 8. The CDR3 is 15 amino acids. CDR3 loop: CASSDSRPGQGSYTF. In nucleotides, the CDR3 is TGTGCCAGCAGTGACTCGAGACCCGGACAGGGGAGCTACACCTTC.

This chain connects TRBV28 to TRBJ2-3, with 7 positions matching TRBD2. The CDR3 contains 15 residues. Germline V gives CDR1 MDHEN, CDR2 SYDVKM. V was pared by 2 bases and J by 1 base, with 3 bases of the junction left unmatched. The chain's CDR3 is CASSLGGGGTDTQYF. The CDR3 DNA sequence: TGTGCCAGCAGTTTAGGGGGGGGAGGCACAGATACGCAGTATTTT.

This sequence joins TRBV5-1 and TRBJ2-7, with D perhaps matching TRBD1 (6 bases). V was cut by 4 bases and J by 1 base, with 9 bases left in between. Germline assignment: CDR1 SGHRS and CDR2 YFSETQ. The CDR3 is 13 amino acids. In DNA, the CDR3 is TGCGCCAGCAGCCAGGACAGATCCTACGAGCAGTACTTC. Translated, it gives CASSQDRSYEQYF.